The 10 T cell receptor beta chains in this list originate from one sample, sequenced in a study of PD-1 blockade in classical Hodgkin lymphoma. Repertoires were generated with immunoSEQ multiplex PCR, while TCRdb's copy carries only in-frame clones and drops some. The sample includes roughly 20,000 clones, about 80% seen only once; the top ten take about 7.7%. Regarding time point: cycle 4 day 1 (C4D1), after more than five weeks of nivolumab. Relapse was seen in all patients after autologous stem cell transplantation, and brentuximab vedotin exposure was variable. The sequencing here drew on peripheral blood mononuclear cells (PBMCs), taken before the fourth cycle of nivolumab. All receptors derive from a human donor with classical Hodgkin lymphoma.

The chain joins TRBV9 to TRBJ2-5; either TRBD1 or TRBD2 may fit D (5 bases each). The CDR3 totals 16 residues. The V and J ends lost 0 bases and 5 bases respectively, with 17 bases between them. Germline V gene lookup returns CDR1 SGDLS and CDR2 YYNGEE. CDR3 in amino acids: CASSVATSGTAETQYF. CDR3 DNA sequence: TGTGCCAGCAGCGTAGCTACTTCGGGGACCGCCGAGACCCAGTACTTC.

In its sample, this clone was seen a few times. CDR3 in amino acids: CASEIPGRQETQYF. The DNA of the CDR3 is TGTGCCAGCGAGATTCCGGGACGGCAAGAGACCCAGTACTTC. V is TRBV6-4 and J is TRBJ2-5, with D possibly being TRBD1 or TRBD2 (5 bases each). Germline-derived CDR1 and CDR2 are MRHNA and SNTAGT. V shed 8 bases and J shed 2 bases, with 15 bases lying between them. The CDR3 spans 14 residues.

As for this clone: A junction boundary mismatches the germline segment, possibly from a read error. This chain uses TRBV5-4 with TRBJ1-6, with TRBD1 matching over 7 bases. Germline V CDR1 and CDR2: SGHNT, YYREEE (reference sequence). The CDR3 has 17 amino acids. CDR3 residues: CASSQDELTGANSPLHF. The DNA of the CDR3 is TGCGCCAGCAGCCAAGATGAGTTAACAGGGGCTAATTCACCCCTCCACTTT.

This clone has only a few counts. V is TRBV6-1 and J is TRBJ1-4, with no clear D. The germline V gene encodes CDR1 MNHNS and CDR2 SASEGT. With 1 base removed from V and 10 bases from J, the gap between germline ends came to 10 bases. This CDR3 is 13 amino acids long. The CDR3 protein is CASSEGEGVKLFF. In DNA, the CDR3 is TGTGCCAGCAGTGAAGGGGAGGGAGTAAAACTGTTTTTT.

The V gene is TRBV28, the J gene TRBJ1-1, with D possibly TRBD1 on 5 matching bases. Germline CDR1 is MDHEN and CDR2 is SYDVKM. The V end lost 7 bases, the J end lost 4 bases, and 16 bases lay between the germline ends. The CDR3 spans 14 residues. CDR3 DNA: TGTGCCAGCACTCTCGGGGGGGATAGCACTGAAGCTTTCTTT. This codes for CASTLGGDSTEAFF.

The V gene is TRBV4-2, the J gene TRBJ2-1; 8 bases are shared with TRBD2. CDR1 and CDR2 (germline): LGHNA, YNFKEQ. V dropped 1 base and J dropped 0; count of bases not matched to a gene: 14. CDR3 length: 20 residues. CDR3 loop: CASSQVGLAGGPSSYNEQFF. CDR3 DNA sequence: TGTGCCAGCAGCCAAGTCGGTCTGGCGGGGGGCCCCAGCTCCTACAATGAGCAGTTCTTC.

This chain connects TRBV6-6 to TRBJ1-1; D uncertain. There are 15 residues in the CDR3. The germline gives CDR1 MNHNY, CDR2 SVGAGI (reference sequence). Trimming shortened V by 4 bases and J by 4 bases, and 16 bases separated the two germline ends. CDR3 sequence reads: CASSSPLVLSTEAFF. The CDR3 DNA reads TGTGCCAGCAGTTCCCCCCTCGTCTTGAGCACTGAAGCTTTCTTT.

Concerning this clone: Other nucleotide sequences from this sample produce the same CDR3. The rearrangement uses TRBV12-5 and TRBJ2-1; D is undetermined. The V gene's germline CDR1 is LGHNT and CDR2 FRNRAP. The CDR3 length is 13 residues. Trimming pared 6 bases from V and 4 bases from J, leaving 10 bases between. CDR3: CASGLTEYNEQFF. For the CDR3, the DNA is TGTGCTAGTGGCCTCACGGAGTACAATGAGCAGTTCTTC.

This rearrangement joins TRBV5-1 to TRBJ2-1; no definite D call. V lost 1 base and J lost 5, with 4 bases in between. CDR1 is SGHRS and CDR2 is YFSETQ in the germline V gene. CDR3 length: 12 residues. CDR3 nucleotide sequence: TGCGCCAGCAGCTTGTATGACAATGAGCAGTTCTTC. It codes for CASSLYDNEQFF.

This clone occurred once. The CDR3 DNA is TGTGCCAGCAGTGAAGCAGGCACCGGGGAGCTGTTTTTT. This gives the protein CASSEAGTGELFF. The chain links TRBV6-1 to TRBJ2-2; D is uncertain. V lost 0 bases, J lost 4 bases, and 3 bases lay in between. Germline V gene data show CDR1 as MNHNS and CDR2 as SASEGT. The CDR3 runs to 13 residues.